The 13 T cell receptor beta chains reported below all come from one sample, sequenced in a study of control samples from healthy donors and cancer patients. Data came from immunoSEQ multiplex PCR; TCRdb stores just in-frame clones and leaves some out. The sample shows roughly 120,000 clones, about 87% of them seen only once. The sequenced sample consisted of blood. These receptors originate from a young man in good health.

The CDR3 loop reads CASSHNREVQETQYF. CDR3 nucleotide sequence: TGCGCCAGCAGTCATAATCGAGAGGTCCAAGAGACCCAGTACTTC. The gene calls are TRBV4-1 and TRBJ2-5; D is unclear. The V gene's germline CDR1 is MGHRA and CDR2 YSYEKL. Trimming shortened V by 6 bases and J by 1 base, and 15 bases separated the two germline ends. The CDR3 is 15 amino acids.

This rearrangement joins TRBV6-4 to TRBJ1-2; 7 bases are shared with TRBD1. The CDR3 sequence is 15 residues long. Germline V gives CDR1 MRHNA, CDR2 SNTAGT. V dropped 5 bases and J dropped 0; count of bases not matched to a gene: 6. CDR3 coding DNA: TGTGCCAGCAGTTGGGACAGCTCCTCTAACTATGGCTACACCTTC. This encodes CASSWDSSSNYGYTF.

The chain recombines TRBV29-1 with TRBJ1-2; 10 bases map to TRBD1. This CDR3 is built from 15 residues. V was clipped by 0 bases and J by 4 bases; unmatched bases: 5. Germline lookup yields CDR1 SQVTM and CDR2 ANQGSEA. DNA for the CDR3: TGCAGCGTTGAAGATCTTGGGACAGGGGTCTATGGCTACACCTTC. It translates to CSVEDLGTGVYGYTF. Full variable domain (remainder filled in from reference TRBV29-1 and TRBJ1-2): SAVISQKPSRDICQRGTSLTIQCQVDSQVTMMFWYRQQPGQSLTLIATANQGSEATYESGFVIDKFPISRPNLTFSTLTVSNMSPEDSSIYLCSVEDLGTGVYGYTFGSGTRLTVV.

This clone has a single count. V gene TRBV30 combines with J gene TRBJ2-3; unclear D gene. Germline-derived CDR1 and CDR2 are GTSNPN and SVGIG (reference sequence). V was shortened by 2 bases and J by 4 bases, with 4 bases between the two germline ends. This CDR3 has 11 residues. Here the CDR3 reads CAWSFPDTQYF. CDR3 in DNA: TGTGCCTGGAGTTTCCCAGATACGCAGTATTTT.

This clone has more than one count but fewer than ten. J is TRBJ1-1 and V is TRBV30; D gene unclear. The V gene's germline CDR1 is GTSNPN and CDR2 SVGIG (reference sequence). Trimming left V 1 base short and J 3 bases short, with 9 bases between. This CDR3 contains 13 residues. The DNA for the CDR3 is TGTGCCTGGAGTGAGAGTGCCCACACTGAAGCTTTCTTT. Translation gives CAWSESAHTEAFF.

The V call is TRBV5-6, the J call TRBJ2-5; D possibly corresponds to TRBD2 (6 bases). The germline gives CDR1 SGHDT, CDR2 YYEEEE. There are 13 residues in the CDR3. V was trimmed by 3 bases and J by 5 bases, leaving 11 bases between them. CDR3 sequence: CASSSVRGETQYF. The CDR3 DNA follows: TGTGCCAGCAGCTCAGTCCGGGGGGAGACCCAGTACTTC.

The rearrangement joins TRBV6-2 or TRBV6-3 to TRBJ2-7, with D perhaps matching TRBD1 (6 bases). The CDR3 is made up of 15 amino acids. The V end was cut by 2 bases, the J end by 2 bases, with 13 bases between. Germline V gene sequence: CDR1 MNHEY, CDR2 SVGEGT. The CDR3 region is CASSYGEGGTYEQYF. The CDR3 nucleotides are TGTGCCAGCAGTTACGGCGAAGGGGGTACCTACGAGCAGTACTTC.

V gene TRBV5-8 combines with J gene TRBJ2-5, with D possibly TRBD1 on 5 matching bases. Germline V CDR1 and CDR2: SGHTS, YDEGEE. This CDR3 region has 14 residues. V lost 2 bases to trimming and J lost 6 bases, with 14 bases between them. CDR3 region: CASSLSVGQKTQYF. The CDR3 nucleotides read TGTGCCAGCAGCTTAAGCGTGGGGCAGAAGACCCAGTACTTC.

CDR3 nucleotides: TGTGCCAGTAGTATTCCCACCGGGACAGACTACAATGAGCAGTTCTTC. Protein sequence: CASSIPTGTDYNEQFF. J is TRBJ2-1 and V is TRBV19, with 7 nucleotides matching TRBD1. Germline CDR1 reads LNHDA; CDR2 reads SQIVND (reference sequence). The CDR3 covers 16 residues. V was pared by 3 bases and J by 3 bases, with 8 bases of the junction left unmatched.

V gene TRBV11-3 combines with J gene TRBJ2-5; TRBD2 aligns across 11 bases. CDR1 and CDR2 from the germline V gene are SGHNT and YENEEA. The CDR3 is 15 amino acids. The V and J ends lost 5 bases and 7 bases, in that order; junction bases with no gene match: 9. The CDR3 DNA follows: TGTGCCAGCAGCCCCGTAGCGGGGGGGCGGGGGACCCAGTACTTC. Translation gives CASSPVAGGRGTQYF.

In regard to this clone: The sample contains more than one DNA sequence encoding this CDR3. V gene TRBV12-3 or TRBV12-4 combines with J gene TRBJ1-1, with 7 bases lining up with TRBD1. The CDR3 totals 13 residues. Trimming removed 5 bases from V and 4 bases from J; junction bases left unmatched: 4. The CDR3 DNA follows: TGTGCCAGCAGTCCGACAGGGCTCACTGAAGCTTTCTTT. It encodes CASSPTGLTEAFF.

The chain couples TRBV18 to TRBJ2-7, with D perhaps assigned TRBD1 or TRBD2 (6 bases each). In germline, CDR1 is KGHSH, CDR2 LQKENI. V shed 4 bases and J shed 6 bases, with 13 bases lying between them. The CDR3 is 13 amino acids. In nucleotides, the CDR3 is TGTGCCAGCTCACTAGAGGGGGGTACCGAGCAGTACTTC. This translates into CASSLEGGTEQYF.

CDR3 bases: TGTGCCTGGGACCTAGCAGGATTCAATGAGCAGTTCTTC. Protein product: CAWDLAGFNEQFF. J is TRBJ2-1 and V is TRBV30, with D tentatively TRBD2 (5 bases). Germline lookup yields CDR1 GTSNPN and CDR2 SVGIG (reference sequence). There are 13 residues in the CDR3. Trimming removed 5 bases at V and 6 bases at J, with 14 bases between.